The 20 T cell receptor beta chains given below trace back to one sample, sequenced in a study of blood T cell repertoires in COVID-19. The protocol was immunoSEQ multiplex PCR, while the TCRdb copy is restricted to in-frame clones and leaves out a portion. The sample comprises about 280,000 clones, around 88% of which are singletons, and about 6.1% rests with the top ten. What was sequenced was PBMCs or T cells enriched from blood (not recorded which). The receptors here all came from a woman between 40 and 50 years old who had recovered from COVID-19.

CDR3 DNA: TGTGCCAGCAGCCAAACCCGGGGCGGGAGGGCGAATGAGCAGTTCTTC. Protein sequence: CASSQTRGGRANEQFF. The chain employs TRBV7-2 and TRBJ2-1; 9 nucleotides agree with TRBD2. There are 16 residues in the CDR3. Germline trimming cut 5 bases from V and 7 bases from J; bases unmatched to any gene: 12. CDR1 and CDR2 (germline): SGHTA, FQGNSA.

CDR3 nucleotide sequence: TGTGCCAGCAGTTCTTCAGCCGGGGAGAACACTGAAGCTTTCTTT. As protein: CASSSSAGENTEAFF. This rearrangement joins TRBV28 to TRBJ1-1; D remains unclear. Looked up from germline, CDR1 is MDHEN and CDR2 is SYDVKM. CDR3 length: 15 amino acids. Trimming stripped 4 bases from V and 1 base from J, with 13 bases between.

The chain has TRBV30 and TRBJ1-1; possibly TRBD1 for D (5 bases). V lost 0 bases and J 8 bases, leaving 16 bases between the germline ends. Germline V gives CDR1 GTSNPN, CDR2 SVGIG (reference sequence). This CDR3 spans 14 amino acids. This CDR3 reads CAWSVVEGRGEAFF. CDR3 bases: TGTGCCTGGAGTGTGGTTGAGGGGAGGGGAGAAGCTTTCTTT.

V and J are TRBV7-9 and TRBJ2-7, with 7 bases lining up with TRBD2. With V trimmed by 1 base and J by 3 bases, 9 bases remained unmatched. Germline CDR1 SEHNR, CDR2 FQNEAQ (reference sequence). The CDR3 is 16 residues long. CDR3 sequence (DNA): TGTGCCAGCAGCTTAGTGGGCACCCCGGGAGGCTACGAGCAGTACTTC. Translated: CASSLVGTPGGYEQYF.

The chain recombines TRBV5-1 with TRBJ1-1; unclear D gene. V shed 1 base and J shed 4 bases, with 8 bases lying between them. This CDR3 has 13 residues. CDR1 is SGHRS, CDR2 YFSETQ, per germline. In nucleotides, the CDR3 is TGCGCCAGCAGCTTGACAGCGGGCACTGAAGCTTTCTTT. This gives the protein CASSLTAGTEAFF.

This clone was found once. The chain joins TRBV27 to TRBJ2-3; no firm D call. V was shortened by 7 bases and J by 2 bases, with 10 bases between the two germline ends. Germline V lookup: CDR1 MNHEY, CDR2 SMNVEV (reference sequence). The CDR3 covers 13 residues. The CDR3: CASKQYDTDTQYF. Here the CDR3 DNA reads TGTGCCAGCAAACAGTATGACACAGATACGCAGTATTTT.

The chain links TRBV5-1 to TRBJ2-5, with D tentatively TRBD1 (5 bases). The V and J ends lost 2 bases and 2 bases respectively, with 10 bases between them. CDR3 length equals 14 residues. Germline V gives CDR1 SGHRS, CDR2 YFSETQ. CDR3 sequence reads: CASSLPGQQETQYF. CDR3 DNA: TGCGCCAGCAGCTTACCAGGACAACAAGAGACCCAGTACTTC.

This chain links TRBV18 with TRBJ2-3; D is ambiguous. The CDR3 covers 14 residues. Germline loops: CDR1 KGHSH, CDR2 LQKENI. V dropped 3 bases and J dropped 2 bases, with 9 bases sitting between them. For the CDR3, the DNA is TGTGCCAGCTCACCGAGCACAGCCACAGATACGCAGTATTTT. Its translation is CASSPSTATDTQYF. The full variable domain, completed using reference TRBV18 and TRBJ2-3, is NAGVMQNPRHLVRRRGQEARLRCSPMKGHSHVYWYRQLPEEGLKFMVYLQKENIIDESGMPKERFSAEFPKEGPSILRIQQVVRGDSAAYFCASSPSTATDTQYFGPGTRLTVL.

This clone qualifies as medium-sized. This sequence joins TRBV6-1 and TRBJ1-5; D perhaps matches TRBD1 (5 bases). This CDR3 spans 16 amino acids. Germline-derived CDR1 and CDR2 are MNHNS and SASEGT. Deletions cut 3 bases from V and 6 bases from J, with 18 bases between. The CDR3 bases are TGTGCCAGCAGTGATCAAGGACAAACACTTGGTCAGCCCCAGCATTTT. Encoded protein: CASSDQGQTLGQPQHF.

CDR3 residues: CASSYLSNEQFF. The CDR3 DNA is TGTGCCAGCAGTTACCTAAGCAATGAGCAGTTCTTC. V is TRBV6-2 or TRBV6-3 and J is TRBJ2-1; D gene unclear. V was trimmed by 2 bases and J by 6 bases, leaving 5 bases between them. The CDR3 totals 12 residues. The V gene's germline CDR1 is MNHEY and CDR2 SVGEGT.

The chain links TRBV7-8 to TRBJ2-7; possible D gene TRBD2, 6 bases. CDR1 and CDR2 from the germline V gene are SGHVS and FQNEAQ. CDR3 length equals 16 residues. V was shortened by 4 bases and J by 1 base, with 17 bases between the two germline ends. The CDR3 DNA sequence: TGTGCCAGCAGCTCCGGGAGCCTCTCAAGTTCCTACGAGCAGTACTTC. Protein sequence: CASSSGSLSSSYEQYF. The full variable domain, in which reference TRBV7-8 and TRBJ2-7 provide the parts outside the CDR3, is GAGVSQSPRYKVAKRGQDVALRCDPISGHVSLFWYQQALGQGPEFLTYFQNEAQLDKSGLPSDRFFAERPEGSVSTLKIQRTQQEDSAVYLCASSSGSLSSSYEQYFGPGTRLTVT.

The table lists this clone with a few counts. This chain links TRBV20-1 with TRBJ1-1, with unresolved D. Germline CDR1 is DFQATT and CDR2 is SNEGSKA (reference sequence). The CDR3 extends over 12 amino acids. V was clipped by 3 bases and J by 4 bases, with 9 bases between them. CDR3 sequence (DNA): TGCAGTGCTAGTAAGGGAGGCACTGAAGCTTTCTTT. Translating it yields CSASKGGTEAFF.

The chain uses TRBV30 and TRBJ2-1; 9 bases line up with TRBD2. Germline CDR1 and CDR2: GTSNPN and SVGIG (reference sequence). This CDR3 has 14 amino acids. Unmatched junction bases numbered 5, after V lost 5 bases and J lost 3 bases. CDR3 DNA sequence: TGTGCCTGGCGTCCTAGCGGGAACTACAATGAGCAGTTCTTC. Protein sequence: CAWRPSGNYNEQFF.

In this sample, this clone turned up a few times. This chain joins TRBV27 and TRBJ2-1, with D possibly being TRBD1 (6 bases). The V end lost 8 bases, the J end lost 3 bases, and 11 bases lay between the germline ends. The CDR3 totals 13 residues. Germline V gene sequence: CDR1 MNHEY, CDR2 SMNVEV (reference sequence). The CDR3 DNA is TGTGCCAGCGGGAGACAGGTCTACAATGAGCAGTTCTTC. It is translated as CASGRQVYNEQFF.

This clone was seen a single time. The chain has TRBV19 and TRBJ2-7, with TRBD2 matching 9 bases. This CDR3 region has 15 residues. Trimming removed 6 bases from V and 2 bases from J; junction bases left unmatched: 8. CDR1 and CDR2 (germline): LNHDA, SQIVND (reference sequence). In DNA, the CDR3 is TGTGCCAGTAGCGAGACTAGCGGAAATACCTACGAGCAGTACTTC. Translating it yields CASSETSGNTYEQYF.

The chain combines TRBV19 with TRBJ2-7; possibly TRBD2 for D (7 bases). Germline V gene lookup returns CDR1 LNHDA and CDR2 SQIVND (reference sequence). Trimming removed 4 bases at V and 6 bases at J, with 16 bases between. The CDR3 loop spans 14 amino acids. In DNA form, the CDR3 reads TGTGCCAGTAGTACCGAAGGGGGGGCAGGCGAGCAGTACTTC. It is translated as CASSTEGGAGEQYF. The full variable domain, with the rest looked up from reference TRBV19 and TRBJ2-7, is DGGITQSPKYLFRKEGQNVTLSCEQNLNHDAMYWYRQDPGQGLRLIYYSQIVNDFQKGDIAEGYSVSREKKESFPLTVTSAQKNPTAFYLCASSTEGGAGEQYFGPGTRLTVT.

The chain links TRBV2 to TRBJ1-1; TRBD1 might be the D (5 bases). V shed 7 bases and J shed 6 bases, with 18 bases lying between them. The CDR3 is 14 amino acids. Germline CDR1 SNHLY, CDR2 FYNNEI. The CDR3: CASKAGKVGSEAFF. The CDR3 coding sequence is TGTGCCAGCAAGGCAGGGAAAGTGGGTTCTGAAGCTTTCTTT.

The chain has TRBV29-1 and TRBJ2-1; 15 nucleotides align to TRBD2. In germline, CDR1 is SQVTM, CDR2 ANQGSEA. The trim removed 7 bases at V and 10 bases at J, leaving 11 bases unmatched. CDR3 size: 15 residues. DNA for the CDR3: TGCAGCGCTCACCCCCCCGGGACTAGCGGGAGGGAGCAGTTCTTC. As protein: CSAHPPGTSGREQFF.

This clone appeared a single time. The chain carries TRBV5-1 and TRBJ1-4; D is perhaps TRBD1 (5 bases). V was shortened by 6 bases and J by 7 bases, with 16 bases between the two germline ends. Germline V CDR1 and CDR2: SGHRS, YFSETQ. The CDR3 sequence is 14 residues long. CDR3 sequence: CASTADSGFEKLFF. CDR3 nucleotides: TGCGCCAGCACTGCGGATTCAGGGTTTGAAAAACTGTTTTTT.

The CDR3: CASSQRTDWNTEAFF. DNA for the CDR3: TGCGCCAGCAGCCAAAGGACAGATTGGAACACTGAAGCTTTCTTT. The chain combines TRBV4-1 with TRBJ1-1, with D possibly TRBD1 on 6 matching bases. Germline CDR1 MGHRA, CDR2 YSYEKL. V dropped 2 bases and J dropped 1 base, with 11 bases sitting between them. This CDR3 is built from 15 residues.